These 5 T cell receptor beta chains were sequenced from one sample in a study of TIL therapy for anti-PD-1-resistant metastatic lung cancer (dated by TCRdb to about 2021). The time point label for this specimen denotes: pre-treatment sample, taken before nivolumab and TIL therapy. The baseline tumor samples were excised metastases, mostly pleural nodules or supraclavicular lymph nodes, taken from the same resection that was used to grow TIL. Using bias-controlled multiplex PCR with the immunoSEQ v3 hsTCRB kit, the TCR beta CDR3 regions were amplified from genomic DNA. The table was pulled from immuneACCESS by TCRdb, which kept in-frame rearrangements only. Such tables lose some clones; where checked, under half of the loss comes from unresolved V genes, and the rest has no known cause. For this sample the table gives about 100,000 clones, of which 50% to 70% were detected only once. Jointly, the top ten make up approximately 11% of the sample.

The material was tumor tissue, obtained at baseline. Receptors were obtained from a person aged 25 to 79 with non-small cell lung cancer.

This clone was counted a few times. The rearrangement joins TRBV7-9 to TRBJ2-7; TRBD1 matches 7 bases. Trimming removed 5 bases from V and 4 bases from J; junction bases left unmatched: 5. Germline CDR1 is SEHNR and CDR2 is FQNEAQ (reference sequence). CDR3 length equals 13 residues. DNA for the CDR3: TGTGCCAGCAGCGGACAGGTCGAATACGAGCAGTACTTC. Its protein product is CASSGQVEYEQYF.

CDR3 protein: CASSMQGSGALLYNEQFF. The CDR3, as DNA: TGTGCCAGTAGTATGCAGGGGTCGGGGGCCTTACTTTACAATGAGCAGTTCTTC. This rearrangement joins TRBV19 to TRBJ2-1; D might be TRBD1 or TRBD2, each matching 6 bases. The CDR3 totals 18 residues. Germline loops: CDR1 LNHDA, CDR2 SQIVND (reference sequence). Deletions cut 3 bases from V and 4 bases from J, with 22 bases between.

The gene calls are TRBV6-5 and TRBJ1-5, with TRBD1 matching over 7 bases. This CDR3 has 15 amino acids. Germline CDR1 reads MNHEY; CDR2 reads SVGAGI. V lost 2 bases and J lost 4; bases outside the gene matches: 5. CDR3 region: CASSYGPGGNQPQHF. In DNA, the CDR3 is TGTGCCAGCAGTTACGGACCAGGGGGGAATCAGCCCCAGCATTTT.

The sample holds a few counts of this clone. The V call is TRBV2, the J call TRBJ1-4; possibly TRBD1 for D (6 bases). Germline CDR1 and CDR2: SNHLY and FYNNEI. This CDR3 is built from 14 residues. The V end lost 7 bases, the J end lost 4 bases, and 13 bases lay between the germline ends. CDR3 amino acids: CASKRGLSNEKLFF. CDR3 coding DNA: TGTGCCAGCAAACGGGGGCTGAGTAATGAAAAACTGTTTTTT.

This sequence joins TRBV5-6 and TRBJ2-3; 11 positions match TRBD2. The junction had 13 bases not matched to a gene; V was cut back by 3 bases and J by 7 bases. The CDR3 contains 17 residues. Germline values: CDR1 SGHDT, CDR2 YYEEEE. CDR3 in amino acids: CASSSREASGRLNTQYF. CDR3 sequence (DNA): TGTGCCAGCAGCTCCCGGGAGGCTAGCGGGAGGTTGAATACGCAGTATTTT.